This TCR beta chain originates from a study of CD8+ T cells in alopecia areata. The study, taken as a whole, reports: Greater clonality was observed in lesional scalp samples, especially alopecia totalis/universalis, versus normal scalp.

Sequencing templates came from extracted RNA that was reverse transcribed into cDNA. TCRdb keeps only in-frame clones here, not all; method: immunoSEQ multiplex PCR. The sample yields tens of thousands of clones, approximately 43% seen once. Comments on this clone: Its cognate antigen is unknown.

This sample comprised CD8+ T cells sorted from blood, obtained at week 0. The clonotype comes from a human donor with alopecia areata.

The CDR3 DNA follows: TGCAGCGTTGAGGGCGGGGAGGGGCTCAATGAGCAGTTCTTC. It translates to CSVEGGEGLNEQFF. V is TRBV29-1 and J is TRBJ2-1, with 7 bases fitting TRBD2. The CDR3 has 14 amino acids. The V gene end was trimmed by 3 bases and the J gene end by 6 bases; junction bases not matched to a gene: 8. Germline V gene lookup returns CDR1 SQVTM and CDR2 ANQGSEA.